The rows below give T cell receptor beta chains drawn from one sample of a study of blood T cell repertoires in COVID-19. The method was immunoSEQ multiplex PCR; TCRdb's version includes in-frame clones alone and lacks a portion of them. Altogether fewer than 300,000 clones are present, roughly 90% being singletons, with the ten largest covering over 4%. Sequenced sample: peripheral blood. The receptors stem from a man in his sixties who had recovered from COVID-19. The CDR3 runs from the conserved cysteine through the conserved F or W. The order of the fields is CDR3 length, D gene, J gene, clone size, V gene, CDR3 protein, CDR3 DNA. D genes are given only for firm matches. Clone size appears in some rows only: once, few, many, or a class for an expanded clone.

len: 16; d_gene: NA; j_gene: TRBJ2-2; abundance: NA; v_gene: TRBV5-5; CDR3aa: CASSLLGTMNTGELFF; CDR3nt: TGTGCCAGCAGCTTGCTTGGGACAATGAACACCGGGGAGCTGTTTTTT
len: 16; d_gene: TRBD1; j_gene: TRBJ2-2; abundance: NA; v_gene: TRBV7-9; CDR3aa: CASSPKTGGLTGELFF; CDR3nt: TGTGCCAGCAGCCCTAAGACAGGGGGCTTGACCGGGGAGCTGTTTTTT
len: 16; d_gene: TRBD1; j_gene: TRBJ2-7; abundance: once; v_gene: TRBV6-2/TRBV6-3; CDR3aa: CASSRPGQGAGGEQYF; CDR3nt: TGTGCCAGCAGCCGCCCGGGACAGGGGGCAGGAGGCGAGCAGTACTTC
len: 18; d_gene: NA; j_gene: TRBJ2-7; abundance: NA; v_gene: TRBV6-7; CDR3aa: CASSYRRRGFHTYYEQYF; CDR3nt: TGTGCCAGCAGTTACCGAAGGAGAGGGTTCCATACCTACTACGAGCAGTACTTC
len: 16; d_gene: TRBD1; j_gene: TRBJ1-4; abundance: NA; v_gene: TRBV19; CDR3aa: CASRDRAQATNEKLFF; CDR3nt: TGTGCCAGTAGGGACAGGGCCCAGGCAACTAATGAAAAACTGTTTTTT
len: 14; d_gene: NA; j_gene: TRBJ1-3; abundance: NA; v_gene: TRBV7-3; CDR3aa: CASSLGGSGNTIYF; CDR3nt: TGTGCCAGCAGCCTCGGGGGGTCTGGAAACACCATATATTTT
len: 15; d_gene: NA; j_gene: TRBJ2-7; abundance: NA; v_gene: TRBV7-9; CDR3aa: CASSFPGRPFPEQYF; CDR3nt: TGTGCCAGCAGCTTCCCCGGGAGACCCTTTCCTGAGCAGTACTTC
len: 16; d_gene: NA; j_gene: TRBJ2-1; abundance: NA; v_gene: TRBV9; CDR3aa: CASSVAGGGSYNEQFF; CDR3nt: TGTGCCAGCAGCGTAGCCGGGGGAGGCTCCTACAATGAGCAGTTCTTC
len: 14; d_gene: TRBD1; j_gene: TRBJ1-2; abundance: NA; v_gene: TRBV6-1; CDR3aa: CASSEGQGGYGYTF; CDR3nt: TGTGCCAGCAGTGAAGGACAGGGTGGCTATGGCTACACCTTC
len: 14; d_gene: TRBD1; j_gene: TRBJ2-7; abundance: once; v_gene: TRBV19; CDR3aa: CASTNRGASGEQYF; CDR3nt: TGTGCCAGTACCAACAGGGGGGCTTCGGGAGAGCAGTACTTC